This T cell receptor beta chain was captured in a study of cytotoxic CD8 clonotypes in ibrutinib-treated CLL. About this clone itself: Its antigen is currently unknown.

Study results and limitations: Patients showed higher baseline clonality than age-matched healthy donors, and it tracked circulating CD8+ T-cell counts. Clonality was higher at ibrutinib response and returned toward baseline at progression. Public clonotypes were uncommon and contracted or stayed stable on treatment.

The repertoire was sequenced with immunoSEQ multiplex PCR; TCRdb's copy has only in-frame clones and lacks some. The sample gives about 140,000 clones, approximately 90% of which show up once; 10% to 11% is in the top ten. Sequenced material: PBMCs, taken after 12 months of ibrutinib treatment. The receptor comes from a human donor with chronic lymphocytic leukemia.

This CDR3 reads CASSVEGDRGLNEQFF. The CDR3 nucleotides read TGTGCCAGCAGCGTAGAGGGGGACAGAGGGTTAAATGAGCAGTTCTTC. The J gene is TRBJ2-1, the V gene TRBV9, with 7 nucleotides matching TRBD1. CDR3 size: 16 residues. CDR1 SGDLS and CDR2 YYNGEE come from the germline V gene. J lost 7 bases, V lost 0 bases, and 10 bases had no gene match.